Listed below are T cell receptor beta chains from one sample, sequenced in a study of blood T cell repertoires in COVID-19. Profiling relied on immunoSEQ multiplex PCR, and the TCRdb table lists in-frame clones only, not all of them. There are about 270,000 clones in the sample; approximately 90% occur only once, and under 4.5% lies in the top ten. Sequenced: peripheral blood. These receptors all come from a man in his fifties or sixties who had recovered from COVID-19. The CDR3 runs from the conserved cysteine through the conserved F or W. Fields, in order: D gene, V gene, J gene, clone size, CDR3 protein, CDR3 DNA. D genes are given only for firm matches. The size field is filled for only some rows; it gives once, few, many or a size class.

D: TRBD2
V: TRBV9
J: TRBJ2-3
size: NA
CDR3: CASSVKTSGGDTQYF
DNA: TGTGCCAGCAGCGTGAAGACTAGCGGGGGAGATACGCAGTATTTT

D: NA
V: TRBV29-1
J: TRBJ1-2
size: NA
CDR3: CSVDLSEQGGYTF
DNA: TGCAGCGTTGATCTCAGCGAGCAAGGTGGCTACACCTTC

D: TRBD1
V: TRBV3-1/TRBV3-2
J: TRBJ1-1
size: NA
CDR3: CASSRTGGTEAFF
DNA: TGTGCCAGCAGCCGGACAGGGGGCACTGAAGCTTTCTTT

D: TRBD1
V: TRBV19
J: TRBJ1-2
size: NA
CDR3: CASSVDGTGGPHGGYTF
DNA: TGTGCCAGTAGTGTTGACGGGACAGGGGGTCCCCATGGTGGCTACACCTTC

D: NA
V: TRBV6-5
J: TRBJ2-3
size: NA
CDR3: CASRLQPTDTQYF
DNA: TGTGCCAGCAGGCTACAGCCGACAGATACGCAGTATTTT

D: TRBD1
V: TRBV7-9
J: TRBJ1-5
size: NA
CDR3: CASSQRGTGNQPQHF
DNA: TGTGCCAGCAGCCAGAGGGGGACAGGTAATCAGCCCCAGCATTTT

D: TRBD1
V: TRBV7-2
J: TRBJ1-2
size: NA
CDR3: CASSSDRAGYGYTF
DNA: TGTGCCAGCAGCTCGGACAGGGCGGGCTATGGCTACACCTTC

D: NA
V: TRBV5-1
J: TRBJ1-3
size: NA
CDR3: CASSFQGISGNTIYF
DNA: TGCGCCAGCAGCTTTCAGGGGATCTCTGGAAACACCATATATTTT

D: TRBD2
V: TRBV7-6
J: TRBJ2-1
size: NA
CDR3: CASSLGGGVYNEQFF
DNA: TGTGCCAGCAGCTTGGGCGGGGGGGTCTACAATGAGCAGTTCTTC

D: TRBD2
V: TRBV6-5
J: TRBJ2-5
size: NA
CDR3: CASRLGTSVQETQYF
DNA: TGTGCCAGCAGACTTGGGACTAGCGTTCAAGAGACCCAGTACTTC

D: NA
V: TRBV5-1
J: TRBJ2-2
size: few
CDR3: CASRDFGAVNTGELFF
DNA: TGCGCCAGCAGAGACTTTGGGGCCGTCAACACCGGGGAGCTGTTTTTT

D: NA
V: TRBV20-1
J: TRBJ1-5
size: NA
CDR3: CSASGRGKEPQHF
DNA: TGCAGTGCTAGTGGGCGAGGAAAGGAGCCCCAGCATTTT

D: NA
V: TRBV6-5
J: TRBJ1-1
size: NA
CDR3: CASSLGQPNEAFF
DNA: TGTGCCAGCAGCCTAGGACAGCCCAATGAAGCTTTCTTT

D: TRBD1
V: TRBV7-2
J: TRBJ1-1
size: NA
CDR3: CASSEQGRTEAFF
DNA: TGTGCCAGCAGCGAACAGGGGCGCACTGAAGCTTTCTTT

D: NA
V: TRBV5-6
J: TRBJ2-1
size: NA
CDR3: CASSLEKLSYNEQFF
DNA: TGTGCCAGCAGCTTGGAAAAACTCTCCTACAATGAGCAGTTCTTC

D: NA
V: TRBV7-9
J: TRBJ2-5
size: once
CDR3: CASSPARPARETQYF
DNA: TGTGCCAGCAGCCCCGCGAGGCCCGCAAGGGAGACCCAGTACTTC

D: NA
V: TRBV5-4
J: TRBJ1-2
size: once
CDR3: CASSLVGGAYGYTF
DNA: TGTGCCAGCAGCTTGGTGGGAGGAGCCTATGGCTACACCTTC

D: TRBD1
V: TRBV10-3
J: TRBJ1-2
size: NA
CDR3: CAIRGDRAGSGYTF
DNA: TGTGCCATCAGGGGCGACAGGGCTGGTTCTGGCTACACCTTC

D: NA
V: TRBV12-5
J: TRBJ1-2
size: NA
CDR3: CASGLDKTADTGYTF
DNA: TGTGCTAGTGGTTTGGACAAAACAGCCGACACGGGCTACACCTTC

D: TRBD1
V: TRBV19
J: TRBJ2-2
size: few
CDR3: CASRNRGAGELFF
DNA: TGTGCCAGTAGGAACAGGGGGGCCGGGGAGCTGTTTTTT

D: NA
V: TRBV27
J: TRBJ1-5
size: few
CDR3: CASSLSGGGNQPQHF
DNA: TGTGCCAGCAGTTTATCGGGGGGGGGCAATCAGCCCCAGCATTTT

D: TRBD1
V: TRBV10-3
J: TRBJ2-3
size: NA
CDR3: CAISESLAGGQDTQYF
DNA: TGTGCCATCAGTGAGTCGTTGGCAGGGGGCCAAGATACGCAGTATTTT

D: TRBD2
V: TRBV5-6
J: TRBJ2-1
size: NA
CDR3: CASSPRGLAGQTGGQFF
DNA: TGTGCCAGCAGCCCCCGAGGACTAGCGGGGCAAACTGGGGGGCAGTTCTTC

D: NA
V: TRBV24-1
J: TRBJ2-2
size: NA
CDR3: CATSQGNTGELFF
DNA: TGTGCCACCAGTCAGGGAAACACCGGGGAGCTGTTTTTT

D: TRBD2
V: TRBV7-8
J: TRBJ2-1
size: NA
CDR3: CASSLTASGSYNEQFF
DNA: TGTGCCAGCAGCTTAACGGCTAGCGGGTCCTACAATGAGCAGTTCTTC

D: NA
V: TRBV27
J: TRBJ2-7
size: NA
CDR3: CASSLELRSSYEQYF
DNA: TGTGCCAGCAGTTTAGAACTCCGAAGCTCCTACGAGCAGTACTTC

D: TRBD1
V: TRBV24-1
J: TRBJ2-2
size: NA
CDR3: CATGTGVNTGELFF
DNA: TGTGCCACCGGGACAGGGGTGAACACCGGGGAGCTGTTTTTT

D: TRBD2
V: TRBV5-1
J: TRBJ2-5
size: NA
CDR3: CASSPEVLAGGQETQYF
DNA: TGCGCCAGCAGCCCGGAGGTTTTAGCGGGGGGGCAAGAGACCCAGTACTTC

D: TRBD1
V: TRBV6-1
J: TRBJ1-5
size: NA
CDR3: CASSEQGASQPQHF
DNA: TGTGCCAGCAGTGAGCAGGGGGCTAGTCAGCCCCAGCATTTT

D: TRBD1
V: TRBV5-1
J: TRBJ1-5
size: NA
CDR3: CASSLGTGGDQPQHF
DNA: TGCGCCAGCAGCTTAGGGACAGGGGGCGATCAGCCCCAGCATTTT

D: NA
V: TRBV7-2
J: TRBJ1-2
size: once
CDR3: CASSLDRNNYGYTF
DNA: TGTGCCAGCAGCTTAGACAGGAATAACTATGGCTACACCTTC

D: TRBD2
V: TRBV9
J: TRBJ2-1
size: NA
CDR3: CASSVELAGVGHEQFF
DNA: TGTGCCAGCAGCGTGGAACTAGCGGGGGTTGGCCATGAGCAGTTCTTC

D: NA
V: TRBV12-3/TRBV12-4
J: TRBJ2-7
size: NA
CDR3: CASSPMRRDEQYF
DNA: TGTGCCAGCAGTCCCATGAGGAGGGACGAGCAGTACTTC

D: TRBD2
V: TRBV7-3
J: TRBJ2-1
size: NA
CDR3: CASSLLAGNYNEQFF
DNA: TGTGCCAGCAGCTTACTAGCGGGGAATTACAATGAGCAGTTCTTC

D: NA
V: TRBV2
J: TRBJ2-1
size: once
CDR3: CASSEVSYYNEQFF
DNA: TGTGCCAGCAGTGAAGTTTCCTACTACAATGAGCAGTTCTTC

D: NA
V: TRBV19
J: TRBJ2-7
size: NA
CDR3: CASSIIFSGVKSYEQYF
DNA: TGTGCCAGTAGTATAATTTTCTCAGGGGTGAAGTCCTACGAGCAGTACTTC

D: TRBD1
V: TRBV24-1
J: TRBJ1-2
size: NA
CDR3: CATSDPTGNGYTF
DNA: TGTGCCACCAGTGATCCGACAGGGAATGGCTACACCTTC

D: NA
V: TRBV9
J: TRBJ1-5
size: NA
CDR3: CASSAGGMGDQPQHF
DNA: TGTGCCAGCAGCGCCGGGGGAATGGGAGATCAGCCCCAGCATTTT

D: TRBD1
V: TRBV7-9
J: TRBJ2-3
size: NA
CDR3: CASSRGQAWTDTQYF
DNA: TGTGCCAGCAGCCGAGGACAGGCGTGGACAGATACGCAGTATTTT

D: NA
V: TRBV7-2
J: TRBJ1-6
size: once
CDR3: CASTVDGYNSPLHF
DNA: TGTGCCAGCACCGTTGACGGGTATAATTCACCCCTCCACTTT

D: NA
V: TRBV7-2
J: TRBJ2-7
size: once
CDR3: CASSLVGPAHEYF
DNA: TGTGCCAGCAGCTTGGTGGGGCCGGCGCATGAGTACTTC

D: NA
V: TRBV11-2
J: TRBJ1-3
size: NA
CDR3: CASSAIRTALSGNTIYF
DNA: TGTGCCAGCAGCGCCATTCGGACAGCACTGTCTGGAAACACCATATATTTT

D: NA
V: TRBV4-2
J: TRBJ2-7
size: few
CDR3: CASSQEVRGGSYEQYF
DNA: TGTGCCAGCAGCCAAGAAGTACGGGGTGGGTCCTACGAGCAGTACTTC

D: TRBD1
V: TRBV7-8
J: TRBJ2-3
size: once
CDR3: CASSRTGGDTQYF
DNA: TGTGCCAGCAGCCGGACAGGGGGAGATACGCAGTATTTT

D: NA
V: TRBV5-1
J: TRBJ1-2
size: NA
CDR3: CASSSRGKDYGYTF
DNA: TGCGCCAGCAGCTCCCGGGGTAAGGACTATGGCTACACCTTC

D: NA
V: TRBV6-2/TRBV6-3
J: TRBJ2-7
size: NA
CDR3: CASSYNDILSGEQYF
DNA: TGTGCCAGCAGTTACAACGACATCCTGTCAGGGGAGCAGTACTTC

D: NA
V: TRBV21-1
J: TRBJ2-1
size: NA
CDR3: CASSSHRGKVSYNEQFF
DNA: TGTGCCAGCAGCTCCCACCGGGGAAAGGTGTCCTACAATGAGCAGTTCTTC

D: TRBD2
V: TRBV6-1
J: TRBJ2-5
size: NA
CDR3: CASSGHGASGGETQYF
DNA: TGTGCCAGCAGTGGCCATGGGGCTAGCGGGGGGGAGACCCAGTACTTC

D: NA
V: TRBV15
J: TRBJ1-1
size: NA
CDR3: CATSREGGTEAFF
DNA: TGTGCCACCAGCAGAGAGGGGGGCACTGAAGCTTTCTTT

D: NA
V: TRBV21-1
J: TRBJ1-1
size: once
CDR3: CASSKGGQAFF
DNA: TGTGCCAGCAGCAAAGGGGGGCAAGCTTTCTTT

D: NA
V: TRBV6-4
J: TRBJ1-3
size: NA
CDR3: CASRQGSSGNTIYF
DNA: TGTGCCAGCCGCCAGGGGTCCTCTGGAAACACCATATATTTT

D: TRBD1
V: TRBV7-9
J: TRBJ1-2
size: NA
CDR3: CASSHGSGQGGGYTF
DNA: TGTGCCAGCAGCCATGGTTCAGGACAGGGCGGGGGCTACACCTTC

D: NA
V: TRBV2
J: TRBJ2-2
size: NA
CDR3: CASSENRATGELFF
DNA: TGTGCCAGCAGTGAAAACAGGGCCACCGGGGAGCTGTTTTTT

D: NA
V: TRBV29-1
J: TRBJ2-1
size: few
CDR3: CSVGDRFSSSYNEQFF
DNA: TGCAGCGTCGGTGACAGGTTCTCAAGCTCCTACAATGAGCAGTTCTTC

D: NA
V: TRBV6-2/TRBV6-3
J: TRBJ1-1
size: NA
CDR3: CASSYSTGGAFF
DNA: TGTGCCAGCAGTTACTCCACGGGGGGAGCTTTCTTT